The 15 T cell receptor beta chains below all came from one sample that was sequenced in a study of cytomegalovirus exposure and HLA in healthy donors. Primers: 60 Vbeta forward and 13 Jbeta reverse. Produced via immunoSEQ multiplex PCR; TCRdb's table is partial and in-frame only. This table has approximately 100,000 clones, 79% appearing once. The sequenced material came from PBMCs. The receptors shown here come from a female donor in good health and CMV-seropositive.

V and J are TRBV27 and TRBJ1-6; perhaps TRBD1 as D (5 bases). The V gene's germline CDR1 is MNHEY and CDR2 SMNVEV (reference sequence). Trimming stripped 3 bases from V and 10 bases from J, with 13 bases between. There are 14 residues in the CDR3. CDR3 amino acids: CASSFAPRVSPLHF. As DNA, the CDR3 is TGTGCCAGCAGTTTTGCCCCCAGGGTATCACCCCTCCACTTT.

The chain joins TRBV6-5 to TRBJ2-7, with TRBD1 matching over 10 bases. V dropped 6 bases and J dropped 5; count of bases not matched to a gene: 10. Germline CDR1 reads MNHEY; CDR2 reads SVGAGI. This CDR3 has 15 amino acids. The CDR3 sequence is CASSHPGQGSDEQYF. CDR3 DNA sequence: TGTGCCAGCAGCCACCCGGGACAGGGGTCCGACGAGCAGTACTTC.

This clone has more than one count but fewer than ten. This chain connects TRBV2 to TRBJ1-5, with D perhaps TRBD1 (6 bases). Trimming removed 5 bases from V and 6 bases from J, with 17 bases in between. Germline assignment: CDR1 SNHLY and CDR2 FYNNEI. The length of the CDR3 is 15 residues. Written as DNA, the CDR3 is TGTGCCAGCAGTAAGACAGGATCGGACAGTCAGCCCCAGCATTTT. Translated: CASSKTGSDSQPQHF.

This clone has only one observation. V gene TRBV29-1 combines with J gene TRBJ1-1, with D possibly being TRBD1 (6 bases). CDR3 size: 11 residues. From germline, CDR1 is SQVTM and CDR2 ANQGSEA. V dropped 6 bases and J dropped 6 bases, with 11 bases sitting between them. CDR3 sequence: CSVGAGSEAFF. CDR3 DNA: TGCAGCGTGGGGGCAGGGTCTGAAGCTTTCTTT.

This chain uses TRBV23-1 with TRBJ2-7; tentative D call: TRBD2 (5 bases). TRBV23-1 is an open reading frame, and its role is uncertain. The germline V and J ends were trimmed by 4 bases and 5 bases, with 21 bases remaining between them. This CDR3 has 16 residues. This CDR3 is CASSLTQTGPGNEQYF. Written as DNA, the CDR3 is TGCGCCAGCAGTCTTACCCAGACGGGTCCCGGGAACGAGCAGTACTTC.

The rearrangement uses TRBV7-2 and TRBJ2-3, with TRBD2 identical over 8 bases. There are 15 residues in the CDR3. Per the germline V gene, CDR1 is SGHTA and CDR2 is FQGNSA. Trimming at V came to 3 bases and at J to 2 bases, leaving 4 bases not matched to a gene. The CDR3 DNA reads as TGTGCCAGCAGCTTTAGCGGGGCCAACACAGATACGCAGTATTTT. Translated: CASSFSGANTDTQYF. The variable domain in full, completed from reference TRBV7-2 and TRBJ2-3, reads GAGVSQSPSNKVTEKGKDVELRCDPISGHTALYWYRQSLGQGLEFLIYFQGNSAPDKSGLPSDRFSAERTGGSVSTLTIQRTQQEDSAVYLCASSFSGANTDTQYFGPGTRLTVL.

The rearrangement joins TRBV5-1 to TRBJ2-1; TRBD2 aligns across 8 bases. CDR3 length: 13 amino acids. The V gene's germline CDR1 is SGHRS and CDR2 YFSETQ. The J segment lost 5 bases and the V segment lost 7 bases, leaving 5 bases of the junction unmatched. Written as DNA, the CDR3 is TGCGCCAGCGGTAGCGGGGCGGACAATGAGCAGTTCTTC. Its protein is CASGSGADNEQFF.

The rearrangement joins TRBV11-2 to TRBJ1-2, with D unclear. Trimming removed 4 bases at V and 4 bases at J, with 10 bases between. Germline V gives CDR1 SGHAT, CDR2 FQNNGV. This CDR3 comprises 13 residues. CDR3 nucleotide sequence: TGTGCCAGCAGCTCGGTCTCTGGCTATGGCTACACCTTC. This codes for CASSSVSGYGYTF.

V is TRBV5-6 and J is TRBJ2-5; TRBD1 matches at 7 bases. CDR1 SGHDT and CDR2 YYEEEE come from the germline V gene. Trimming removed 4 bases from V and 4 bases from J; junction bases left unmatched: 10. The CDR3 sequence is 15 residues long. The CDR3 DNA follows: TGTGCCAGCAGCAGGACATCAGGGGGTAGAGAGACCCAGTACTTC. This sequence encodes CASSRTSGGRETQYF.

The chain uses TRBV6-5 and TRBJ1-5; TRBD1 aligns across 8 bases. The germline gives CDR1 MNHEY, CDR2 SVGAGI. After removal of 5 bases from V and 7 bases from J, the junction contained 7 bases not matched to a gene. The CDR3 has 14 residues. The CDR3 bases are TGTGCCAGCAGTCCCCAGGGGGCAGGGCAGCCCCAGCATTTT. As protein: CASSPQGAGQPQHF.

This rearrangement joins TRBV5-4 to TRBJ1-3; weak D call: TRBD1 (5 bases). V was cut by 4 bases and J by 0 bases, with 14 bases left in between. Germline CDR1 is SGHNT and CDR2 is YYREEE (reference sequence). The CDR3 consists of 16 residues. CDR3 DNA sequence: TGTGCCAGCAGCACCAGGGCCCTAGGCTCTGGAAACACCATATATTTT. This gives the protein CASSTRALGSGNTIYF.

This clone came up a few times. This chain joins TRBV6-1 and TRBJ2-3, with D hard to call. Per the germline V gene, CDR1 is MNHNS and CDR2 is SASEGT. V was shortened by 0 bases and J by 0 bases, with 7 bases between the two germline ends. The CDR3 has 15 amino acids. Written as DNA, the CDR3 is TGTGCCAGCAGTGAAGCCCCCTATAGCACAGATACGCAGTATTTT. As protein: CASSEAPYSTDTQYF.

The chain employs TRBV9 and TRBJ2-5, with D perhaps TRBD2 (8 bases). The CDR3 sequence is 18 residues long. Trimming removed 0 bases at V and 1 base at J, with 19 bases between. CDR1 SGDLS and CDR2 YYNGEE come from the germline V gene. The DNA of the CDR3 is TGTGCCAGCAGCGTAGACCCAGGGGGAGCGGGGGTCCAAGAGACCCAGTACTTC. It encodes CASSVDPGGAGVQETQYF.

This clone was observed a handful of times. This CDR3 reads CASSLVSGNAQFF. CDR3 nucleotide sequence: TGTGCCAGCAGCTTGGTATCGGGGAACGCCCAGTTCTTC. The gene calls are TRBV5-6 and TRBJ2-1; perhaps TRBD2 as D (5 bases). The ends were cut back, 0 bases at V and 13 bases at J, with 14 bases in the middle. This CDR3 has 13 amino acids. Germline V lookup: CDR1 SGHDT, CDR2 YYEEEE.

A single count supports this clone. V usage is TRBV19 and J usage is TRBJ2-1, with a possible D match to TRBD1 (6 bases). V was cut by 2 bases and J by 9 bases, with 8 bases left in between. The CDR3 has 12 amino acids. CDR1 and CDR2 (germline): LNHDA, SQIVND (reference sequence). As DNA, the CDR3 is TGTGCCAGTAGTATAACAGGGATTGAGCAGTTCTTC. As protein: CASSITGIEQFF.